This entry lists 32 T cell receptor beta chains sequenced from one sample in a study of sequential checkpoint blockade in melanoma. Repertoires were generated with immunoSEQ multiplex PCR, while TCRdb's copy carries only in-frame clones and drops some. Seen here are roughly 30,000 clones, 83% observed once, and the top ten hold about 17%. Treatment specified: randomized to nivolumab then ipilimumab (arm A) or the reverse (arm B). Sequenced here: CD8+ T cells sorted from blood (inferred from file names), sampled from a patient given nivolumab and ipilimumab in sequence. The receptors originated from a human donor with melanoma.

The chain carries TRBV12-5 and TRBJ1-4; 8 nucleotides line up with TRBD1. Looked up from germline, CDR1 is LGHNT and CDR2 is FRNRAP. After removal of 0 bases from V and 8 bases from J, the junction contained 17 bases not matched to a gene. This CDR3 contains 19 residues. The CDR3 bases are TGTGCTAGTGGTTTGGTGAACAATGGGACAGGAGGTACAAGAGAAAAACTGTTTTTT. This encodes CASGLVNNGTGGTREKLFF.

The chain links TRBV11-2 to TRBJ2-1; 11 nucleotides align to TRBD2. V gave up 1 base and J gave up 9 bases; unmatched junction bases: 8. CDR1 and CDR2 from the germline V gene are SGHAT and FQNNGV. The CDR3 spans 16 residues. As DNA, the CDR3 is TGTGCCAGCAGCTTAGGGGCTAGCGGGGGGTCTATTGAGCAGTTCTTC. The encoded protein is CASSLGASGGSIEQFF.

Here the CDR3 DNA reads TGTGCCAGCAGTGTATGGCAGGCATCCTACGAGCAGTACTTC. Protein product: CASSVWQASYEQYF. V is TRBV6-1 and J is TRBJ2-7; D uncertain. The CDR3 consists of 14 residues. Germline V gene sequence: CDR1 MNHNS, CDR2 SASEGT. Trimming removed 4 bases at V and 1 base at J, with 11 bases between.

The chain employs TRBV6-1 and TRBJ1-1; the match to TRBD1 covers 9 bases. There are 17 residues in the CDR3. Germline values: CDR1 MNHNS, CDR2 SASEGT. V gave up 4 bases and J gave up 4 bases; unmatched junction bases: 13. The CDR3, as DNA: TGTGCCAGCAGTGCAACTAACAGGGGGCGCATGAGCACTGAAGCTTTCTTT. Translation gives CASSATNRGRMSTEAFF.

The CDR3 DNA reads as TGTGCCAGCAGCTTAGGGGGGGGCCTCACAGAAGCTTTCTTT. Its translation is CASSLGGGLTEAFF. The chain couples TRBV9 to TRBJ1-1; D perhaps matches TRBD1 (6 bases). The CDR3 runs 14 residues. Germline CDR1 reads SGDLS; CDR2 reads YYNGEE. V was clipped by 4 bases and J by 8 bases, with 18 bases between them.

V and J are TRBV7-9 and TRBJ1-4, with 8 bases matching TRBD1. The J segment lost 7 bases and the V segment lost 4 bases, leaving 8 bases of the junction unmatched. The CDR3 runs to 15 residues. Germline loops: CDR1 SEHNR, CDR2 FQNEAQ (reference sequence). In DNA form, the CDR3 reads TGTGCCAGCAGCTCCCGGACAGGGATGATTGAAAAACTGTTTTTT. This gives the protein CASSSRTGMIEKLFF.

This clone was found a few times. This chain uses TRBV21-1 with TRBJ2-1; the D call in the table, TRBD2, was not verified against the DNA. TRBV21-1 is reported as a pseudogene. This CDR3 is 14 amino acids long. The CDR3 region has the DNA TGTGCCACCCTGACTAGCGGGAGCCACAATGAGCAGTTCTTC. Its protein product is CATLTSGSHNEQFF.

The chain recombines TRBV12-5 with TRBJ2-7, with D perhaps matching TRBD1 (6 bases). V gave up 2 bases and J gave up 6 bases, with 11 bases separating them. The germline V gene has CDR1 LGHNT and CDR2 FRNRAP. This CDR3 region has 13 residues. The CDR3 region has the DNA TGTGCTAGTGGTTTGATGGACAGCGCCGAGCAGTACTTC. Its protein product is CASGLMDSAEQYF.

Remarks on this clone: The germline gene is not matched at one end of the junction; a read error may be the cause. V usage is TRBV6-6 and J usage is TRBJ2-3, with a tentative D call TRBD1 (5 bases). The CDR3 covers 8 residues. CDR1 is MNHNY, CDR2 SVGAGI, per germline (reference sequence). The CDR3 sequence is CRADTQYF. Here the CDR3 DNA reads TGCAGGGCAGATACGCAGTATTTT.

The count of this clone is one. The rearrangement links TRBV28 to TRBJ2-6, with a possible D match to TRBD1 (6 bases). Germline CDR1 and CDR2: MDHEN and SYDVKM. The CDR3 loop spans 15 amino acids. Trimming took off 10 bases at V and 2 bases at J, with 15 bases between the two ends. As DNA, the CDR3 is TGTGCCACATCTAAGGGGGTTACTGGGGCCAACGTCCTGACTTTC. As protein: CATSKGVTGANVLTF.

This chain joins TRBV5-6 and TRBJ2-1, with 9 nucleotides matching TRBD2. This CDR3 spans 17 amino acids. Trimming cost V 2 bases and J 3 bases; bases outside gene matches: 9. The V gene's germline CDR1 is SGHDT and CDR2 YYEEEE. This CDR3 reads CASSLRDSGRVYNEQFF. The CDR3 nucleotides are TGTGCCAGCAGCTTAAGGGATAGCGGGAGAGTCTACAATGAGCAGTTCTTC. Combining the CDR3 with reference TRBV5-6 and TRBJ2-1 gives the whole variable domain DAGVTQSPTHLIKTRGQQVTLRCSPKSGHDTVSWYQQALGQGPQFIFQYYEEEERQRGNFPDRFSGHQFPNYSSELNVNALLLGDSALYLCASSLRDSGRVYNEQFFGPGTRLTVL.

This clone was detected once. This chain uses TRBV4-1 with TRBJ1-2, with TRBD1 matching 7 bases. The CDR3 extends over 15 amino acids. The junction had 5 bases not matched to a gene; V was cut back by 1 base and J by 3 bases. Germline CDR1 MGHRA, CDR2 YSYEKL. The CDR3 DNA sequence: TGCGCCAGCAGCCAAGCACGGACAGGCTACTATGGCTACACCTTC. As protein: CASSQARTGYYGYTF.

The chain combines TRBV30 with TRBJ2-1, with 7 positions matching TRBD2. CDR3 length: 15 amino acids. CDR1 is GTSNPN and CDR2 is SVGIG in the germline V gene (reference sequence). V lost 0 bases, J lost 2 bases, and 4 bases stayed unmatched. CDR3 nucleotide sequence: TGTGCCTGGAGTGTACCCGCGGGAGCCTACAATGAGCAGTTCTTC. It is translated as CAWSVPAGAYNEQFF. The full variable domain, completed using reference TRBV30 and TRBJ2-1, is SQTIHQWPATLVQPVGSPLSLECTVEGTSNPNLYWYRQAAGRGLQLLFYSVGIGQISSEVPQNLSASRPQDRQFILSSKKLLLSDSGFYLCAWSVPAGAYNEQFFGPGTRLTVL.

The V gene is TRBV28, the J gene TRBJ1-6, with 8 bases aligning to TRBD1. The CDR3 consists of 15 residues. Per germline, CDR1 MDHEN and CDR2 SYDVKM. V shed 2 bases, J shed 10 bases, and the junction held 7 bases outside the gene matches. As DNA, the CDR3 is TGTGCCAGCAGTTTACCCGGACAGGGAGCATCACCCCTCCACTTT. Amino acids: CASSLPGQGASPLHF.

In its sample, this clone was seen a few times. The CDR3 spells CASSQDILAGGSYNEQFF. The CDR3 DNA reads as TGCGCCAGCAGCCAAGATATACTAGCGGGGGGATCCTACAATGAGCAGTTCTTC. This chain links TRBV4-3 with TRBJ2-1; 12 nucleotides align to TRBD2. V gave up 0 bases and J gave up 1 base; unmatched junction bases: 4. Germline CDR1 reads LGHNA; CDR2 reads YSLEER. The CDR3 runs 18 residues.

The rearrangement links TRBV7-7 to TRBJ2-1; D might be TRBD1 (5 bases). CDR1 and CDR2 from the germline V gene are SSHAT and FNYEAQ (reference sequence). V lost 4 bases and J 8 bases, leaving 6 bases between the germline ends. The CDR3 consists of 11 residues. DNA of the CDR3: TGTGCCAGCAGCTCAGGGCATGAGCAGTTCTTC. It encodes CASSSGHEQFF.

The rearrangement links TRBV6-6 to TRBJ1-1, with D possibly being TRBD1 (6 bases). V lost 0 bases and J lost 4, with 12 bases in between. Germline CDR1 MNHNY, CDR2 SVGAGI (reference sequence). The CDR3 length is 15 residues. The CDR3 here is CASSYSSGGSTEAFF. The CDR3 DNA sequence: TGTGCCAGCAGTTACTCGAGTGGGGGCTCCACTGAAGCTTTCTTT.

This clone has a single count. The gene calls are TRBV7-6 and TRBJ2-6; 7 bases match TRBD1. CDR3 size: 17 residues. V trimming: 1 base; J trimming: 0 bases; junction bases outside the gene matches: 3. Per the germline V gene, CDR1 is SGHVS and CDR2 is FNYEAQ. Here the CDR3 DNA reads TGTGCCAGCAGCTTAGGGGCAGGGGGCTCTGGGGCCAACGTCCTGACTTTC. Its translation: CASSLGAGGSGANVLTF.

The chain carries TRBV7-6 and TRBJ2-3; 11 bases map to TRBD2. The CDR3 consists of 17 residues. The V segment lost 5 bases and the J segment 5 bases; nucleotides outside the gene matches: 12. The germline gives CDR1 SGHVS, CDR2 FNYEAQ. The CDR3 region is CASSRPIAGGSIDTQYF. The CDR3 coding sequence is TGTGCCAGCAGCCGGCCAATAGCGGGAGGGAGTATAGATACGCAGTATTTT.

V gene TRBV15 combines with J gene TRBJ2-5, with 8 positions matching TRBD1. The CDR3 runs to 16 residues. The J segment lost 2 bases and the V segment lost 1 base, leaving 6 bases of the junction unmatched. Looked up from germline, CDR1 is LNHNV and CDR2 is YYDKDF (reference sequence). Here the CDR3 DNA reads TGTGCCACCAGCAGAGGAGGACAGGGTGAACAAGAGACCCAGTACTTC. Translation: CATSRGGQGEQETQYF.

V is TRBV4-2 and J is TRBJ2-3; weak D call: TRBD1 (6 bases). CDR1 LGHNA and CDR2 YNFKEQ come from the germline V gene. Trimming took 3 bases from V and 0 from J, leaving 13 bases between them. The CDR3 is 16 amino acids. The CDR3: CASSQENRASTDTQYF. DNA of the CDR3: TGTGCCAGCAGCCAGGAAAACAGGGCGAGCACAGATACGCAGTATTTT.

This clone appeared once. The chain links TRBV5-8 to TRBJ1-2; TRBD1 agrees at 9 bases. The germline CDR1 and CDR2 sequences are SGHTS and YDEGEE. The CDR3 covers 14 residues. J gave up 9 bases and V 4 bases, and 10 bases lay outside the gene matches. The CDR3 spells CASSPAGTGLRYTF. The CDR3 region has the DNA TGTGCCAGCAGCCCGGCCGGGACAGGGTTGCGCTACACCTTC.

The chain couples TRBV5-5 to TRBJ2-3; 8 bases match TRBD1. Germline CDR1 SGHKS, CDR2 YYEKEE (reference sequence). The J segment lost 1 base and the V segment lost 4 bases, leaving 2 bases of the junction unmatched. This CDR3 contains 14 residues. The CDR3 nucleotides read TGTGCCAGCAGCCCGGGACAGGGCACAGATACGCAGTATTTT. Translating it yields CASSPGQGTDTQYF.

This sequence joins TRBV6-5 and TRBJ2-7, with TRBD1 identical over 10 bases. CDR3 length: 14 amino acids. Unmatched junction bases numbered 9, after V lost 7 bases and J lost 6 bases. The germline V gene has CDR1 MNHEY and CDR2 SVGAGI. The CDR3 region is CASTALGTGAEQYF. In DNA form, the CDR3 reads TGTGCCAGCACCGCACTAGGGACAGGGGCCGAGCAGTACTTC.

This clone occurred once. The CDR3 nucleotides are TGCAGCGTTGAAGAACAGGGGGATGAGCAGTTCTTC. Translating it yields CSVEEQGDEQFF. The chain has TRBV29-1 and TRBJ2-1; 8 nucleotides align to TRBD1. The CDR3 sequence is 12 residues long. Germline V lookup: CDR1 SQVTM, CDR2 ANQGSEA. J was trimmed by 8 bases and V by 0 bases; bases with no gene match: 0.

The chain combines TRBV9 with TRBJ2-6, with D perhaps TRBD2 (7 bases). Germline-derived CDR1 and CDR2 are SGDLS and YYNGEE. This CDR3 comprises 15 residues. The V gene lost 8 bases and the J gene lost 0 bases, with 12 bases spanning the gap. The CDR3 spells CASGGASSGANVLTF. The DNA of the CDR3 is TGTGCCAGTGGGGGGGCTAGCTCTGGGGCCAACGTCCTGACTTTC. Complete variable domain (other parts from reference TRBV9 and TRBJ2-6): DSGVTQTPKHLITATGQRVTLRCSPRSGDLSVYWYQQSLDQGLQFLIQYYNGEERAKGNILERFSAQQFPDLHSELNLSSLELGDSALYFCASGGASSGANVLTFGAGSRLTVL.

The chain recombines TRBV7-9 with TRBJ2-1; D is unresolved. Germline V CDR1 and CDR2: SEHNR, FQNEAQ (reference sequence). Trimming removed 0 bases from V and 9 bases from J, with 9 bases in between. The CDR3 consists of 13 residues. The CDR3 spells CASSLASGPEQFF. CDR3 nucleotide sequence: TGTGCCAGCAGCTTAGCCTCGGGTCCTGAGCAGTTCTTC.

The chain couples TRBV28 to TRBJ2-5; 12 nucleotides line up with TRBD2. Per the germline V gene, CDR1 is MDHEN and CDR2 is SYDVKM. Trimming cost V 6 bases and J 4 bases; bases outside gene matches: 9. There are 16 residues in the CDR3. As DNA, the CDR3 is TGTGCCAGCAGGGGGTCTCCGGGACTAGCGGGAGAGACCCAGTACTTC. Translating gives CASRGSPGLAGETQYF.

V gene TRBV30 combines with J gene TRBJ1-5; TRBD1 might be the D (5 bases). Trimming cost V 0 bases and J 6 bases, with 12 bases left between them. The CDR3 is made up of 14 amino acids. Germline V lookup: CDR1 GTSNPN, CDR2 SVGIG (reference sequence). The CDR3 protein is CAWSVGRGAQPQHF. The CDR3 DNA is TGTGCCTGGAGTGTAGGGAGGGGAGCTCAGCCCCAGCATTTT.

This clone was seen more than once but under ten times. The CDR3 is CASSLLAGKNIQYF. In DNA form, the CDR3 reads TGTGCCAGCAGTTTATTAGCAGGGAAAAACATTCAGTACTTC. V gene TRBV28 combines with J gene TRBJ2-4; perhaps TRBD1 as D (5 bases). This CDR3 is 14 amino acids long. V was trimmed by 1 base and J by 4 bases, leaving 8 bases between them. The germline V gene has CDR1 MDHEN and CDR2 SYDVKM.

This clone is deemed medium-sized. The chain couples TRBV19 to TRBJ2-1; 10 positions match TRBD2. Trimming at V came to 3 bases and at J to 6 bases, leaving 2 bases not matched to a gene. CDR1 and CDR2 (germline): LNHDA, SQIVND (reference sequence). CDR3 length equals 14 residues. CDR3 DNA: TGTGCCAGTAGTATGCTAGCGGGAGTCAATGAGCAGTTCTTC. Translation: CASSMLAGVNEQFF.

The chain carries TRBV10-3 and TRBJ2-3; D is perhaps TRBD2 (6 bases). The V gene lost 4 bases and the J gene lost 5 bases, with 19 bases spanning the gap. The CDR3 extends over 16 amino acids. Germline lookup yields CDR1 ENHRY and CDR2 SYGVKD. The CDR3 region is CAISVTGDVSVDTQYF. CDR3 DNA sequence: TGTGCCATCAGTGTAACGGGGGACGTATCAGTAGATACGCAGTATTTT.